Following are 32 T cell receptor beta chains from one sample sequenced in a study of cytomegalovirus exposure and HLA in healthy donors. 60 Vbeta and 13 Jbeta primers were used in PCR. The data were produced by immunoSEQ multiplex PCR, yet TCRdb's version contains in-frame clones alone and is incomplete. The repertoire holds roughly 140,000 clones, with about four fifths as singletons. The sequenced material came from PBMCs. The source is a woman between 40 and 50 years old in good health and CMV-seropositive.

This clone has only a few counts. This chain uses TRBV6-5 with TRBJ2-5, with D possibly being TRBD2 (5 bases). This CDR3 has 13 residues. Trimming removed 6 bases from V and 7 bases from J, with 15 bases in between. The germline V gene encodes CDR1 MNHEY and CDR2 SVGAGI. In nucleotides, the CDR3 is TGTGCCAGCAGAATAGCGAGGACGGCGACCCAGTACTTC. Protein product: CASRIARTATQYF.

This chain connects TRBV27 to TRBJ1-5, with 12 bases that match TRBD1. The CDR3 has 14 amino acids. The trim removed 5 bases at V and 7 bases at J, leaving 3 bases unmatched. Germline CDR1 MNHEY, CDR2 SMNVEV (reference sequence). The CDR3 DNA reads as TGTGCCAGCAGTGGGACAGGGGGCAGACAGCCCCAGCATTTT. It is translated as CASSGTGGRQPQHF.

The V call is TRBV19, the J call TRBJ2-7; the D is unclear. Germline-derived CDR1 and CDR2 are LNHDA and SQIVND (reference sequence). Between the trimmed V and J ends, which lost 3 bases and 5 bases, there was a span of 11 bases. The CDR3 runs to 13 residues. The CDR3 here is CASSMEPGDEQYF. In nucleotides, the CDR3 is TGTGCCAGTAGTATGGAGCCCGGCGACGAGCAGTACTTC.

A single count supports this clone. V and J are TRBV6-6 and TRBJ2-7, with TRBD2 as a possible D gene (7 bases). This CDR3 is built from 16 residues. The germline V and J ends were trimmed by 10 bases and 0 bases, with 22 bases remaining between them. The germline V gene has CDR1 MNHNY and CDR2 SVGAGI (reference sequence). CDR3 sequence: CAIGGGGPTSSYEQYF. DNA for the CDR3: TGTGCCATCGGAGGGGGAGGGCCCACTAGCTCCTACGAGCAGTACTTC.

This sequence joins TRBV27 and TRBJ2-5; TRBD1 is a possible D gene (6 bases). The CDR3 totals 14 residues. Germline CDR1 and CDR2: MNHEY and SMNVEV (reference sequence). Between the trimmed V and J ends, which lost 6 bases and 2 bases, there was a span of 13 bases. This CDR3 is CASSRRGQQETQYF. In DNA form, the CDR3 reads TGTGCCAGCAGCCGAAGAGGACAGCAAGAGACCCAGTACTTC.

The genes are TRBV9 and TRBJ2-7; 10 nucleotides match TRBD2. J was trimmed by 4 bases and V by 4 bases; bases with no gene match: 5. This CDR3 is built from 14 residues. Germline V CDR1 and CDR2: SGDLS, YYNGEE. The CDR3 sequence is CASSLGLAMYEQYF. CDR3 in DNA: TGTGCCAGCAGCTTGGGACTAGCGATGTACGAGCAGTACTTC. The whole variable domain, filled in from reference TRBV9 and TRBJ2-7, reads DSGVTQTPKHLITATGQRVTLRCSPRSGDLSVYWYQQSLDQGLQFLIQYYNGEERAKGNILERFSAQQFPDLHSELNLSSLELGDSALYFCASSLGLAMYEQYFGPGTRLTVT.

This chain joins TRBV13 and TRBJ2-1; TRBD2 agrees at 13 bases. With 0 bases clipped from V and 4 bases from J, the junction kept 9 bases outside the gene matches. The CDR3 loop spans 19 amino acids. In germline, CDR1 is PRHDT, CDR2 FYEKMQ (reference sequence). The CDR3 is CASSLGLGLAGAKYNEQFF. CDR3 bases: TGTGCCAGCAGCTTAGGCCTCGGACTAGCGGGAGCAAAGTACAATGAGCAGTTCTTC.

This chain links TRBV6-1 with TRBJ2-3; D might be TRBD1 (5 bases). Trimming removed 2 bases at V and 2 bases at J, with 8 bases between. This CDR3 spans 14 amino acids. Germline V gene sequence: CDR1 MNHNS, CDR2 SASEGT. The CDR3 sequence is CASSEQGYTDTQYF. CDR3 in DNA: TGTGCCAGCAGTGAACAGGGATACACAGATACGCAGTATTTT.

The rearrangement joins TRBV19 to TRBJ2-1, with D perhaps matching TRBD2 (6 bases). CDR3 size: 15 residues. From germline, CDR1 is LNHDA and CDR2 SQIVND (reference sequence). The germline V and J ends were trimmed by 5 bases and 3 bases, with 14 bases remaining between them. CDR3: CASSSGTSSYNEQFF. The DNA for the CDR3 is TGTGCCAGTAGTTCCGGGACTTCGAGCTACAATGAGCAGTTCTTC.

The chain has TRBV11-2 and TRBJ2-3; maybe TRBD2 (6 bases). This CDR3 is 15 amino acids long. Germline CDR1 is SGHAT and CDR2 is FQNNGV. V lost 2 bases to trimming and J lost 4 bases, with 13 bases between them. The CDR3 reads CASSLRGWGADTQYF. CDR3 in DNA: TGTGCCAGCAGCTTAAGGGGCTGGGGGGCAGATACGCAGTATTTT.

This chain joins TRBV28 and TRBJ2-4; perhaps TRBD2 as D (7 bases). This CDR3 is 16 amino acids long. In germline, CDR1 is MDHEN, CDR2 SYDVKM. The germline V and J ends were trimmed by 7 bases and 5 bases, with 21 bases remaining between them. The CDR3 region has the DNA TGTGCCAGCACCAAACTGGGGGGAGGGGGGGAAAACATTCAGTACTTC. Translated: CASTKLGGGGENIQYF.

In its sample, this clone was seen once. The V and J genes are TRBV10-2 and TRBJ1-3; D remains ambiguous. The CDR3 extends over 15 amino acids. V lost 0 bases, J lost 4 bases, and 10 bases lay in between. The germline V gene has CDR1 WSHSY and CDR2 SAAADI. CDR3 region: CASSESSLTGNTIYF. Written as DNA, the CDR3 is TGCGCCAGCAGTGAGTCGTCTCTGACAGGAAACACCATATATTTT.

V gene TRBV11-2 combines with J gene TRBJ1-1, with D unclear. Trimming took 3 bases from V and 0 from J, leaving 14 bases between them. The CDR3 covers 16 residues. Germline CDR1 and CDR2: SGHAT and FQNNGV. CDR3 nucleotides: TGTGCCAGCAGCTTCGACGAGACTCGGATGAACACTGAAGCTTTCTTT. Its translation is CASSFDETRMNTEAFF.

The V and J genes are TRBV2 and TRBJ1-3; 8 nucleotides line up with TRBD1. CDR3 length: 15 amino acids. Germline CDR1 and CDR2: SNHLY and FYNNEI. V was pared by 8 bases and J by 4 bases, with 10 bases of the junction left unmatched. The CDR3 loop is CASAEGQGLGNTIYF. CDR3 in DNA: TGTGCCAGCGCAGAAGGACAGGGATTAGGAAACACCATATATTTT.

The chain is built from TRBV18 and TRBJ2-1, with D hard to call. Germline V CDR1 and CDR2: KGHSH, LQKENI. The CDR3 covers 16 residues. Deletions cut 4 bases from V and 4 bases from J, with 17 bases between. The CDR3 DNA reads TGTGCCAGCTCACTGACCCTCGGGTCTATTTACAATGAGCAGTTCTTC. Its protein product is CASSLTLGSIYNEQFF.

The chain couples TRBV27 to TRBJ2-5; a weak D match, TRBD1 (5 bases). Trimming took 6 bases from V and 7 from J, leaving 24 bases between them. Per germline, CDR1 MNHEY and CDR2 SMNVEV (reference sequence). This CDR3 comprises 16 residues. The CDR3, as DNA: TGTGCCAGCAGGCCCGACAGCAAGATGTCCTTGGGGACCCAGTACTTC. Its translation: CASRPDSKMSLGTQYF.

The chain has TRBV18 and TRBJ2-5, with 8 nucleotides matching TRBD2. The V and J ends lost 5 bases and 5 bases, in that order; junction bases with no gene match: 4. This CDR3 spans 13 amino acids. In germline, CDR1 is KGHSH, CDR2 LQKENI. The CDR3 spells CASSIGTRETQYF. The CDR3 nucleotides are TGTGCCAGCTCAATTGGGACTAGGGAGACCCAGTACTTC.

The count of this clone is one. This sample also contains other DNA sequences that code for the same CDR3. The V gene is TRBV15, the J gene TRBJ1-5; D not resolved. The V gene's germline CDR1 is LNHNV and CDR2 YYDKDF (reference sequence). The CDR3 length is 15 residues. The germline V and J ends were trimmed by 0 bases and 11 bases, with 17 bases remaining between them. CDR3 nucleotides: TGTGCCACCAGCAGAGACCTGCTAGCCTGGGAAGCCCAGCATTTT. Its translation: CATSRDLLAWEAQHF.

The rearrangement joins TRBV7-6 to TRBJ1-2, with a possible D match to TRBD1 (6 bases). Trimming removed 5 bases at V and 2 bases at J, with 12 bases between. The germline gives CDR1 SGHVS, CDR2 FNYEAQ. CDR3 size: 14 residues. CDR3 sequence: CASSPPGQNYGYTF. The CDR3 DNA reads as TGTGCCAGCAGCCCCCCGGGACAAAACTATGGCTACACCTTC. Filled out from reference TRBV7-6 and TRBJ1-2, the complete variable domain reads GAGVSQSPRYKVTKRGQDVALRCDPISGHVSLYWYRQALGQGPEFLTYFNYEAQQDKSGLPNDRFSAERPEGSISTLTIQRTEQRDSAMYRCASSPPGQNYGYTFGSGTRLTVV.

The chain recombines TRBV5-1 with TRBJ2-2, with 8 positions matching TRBD1. V gave up 0 bases and J gave up 5 bases; unmatched junction bases: 6. Per germline, CDR1 SGHRS and CDR2 YFSETQ. There are 16 residues in the CDR3. The CDR3 protein is CASSLDGQGVTGELFF. CDR3 nucleotides: TGCGCCAGCAGCTTGGACGGACAGGGTGTAACCGGGGAGCTGTTTTTT.

The chain employs TRBV6-5 and TRBJ1-3; the D gene is possibly TRBD1 (6 bases). V was pared by 8 bases and J by 3 bases, with 14 bases between. CDR3 length equals 14 residues. The germline V gene has CDR1 MNHEY and CDR2 SVGAGI. The CDR3 region has the DNA TGTGCCAGCTGTACAGGGAGTTATGGAAACACCATATATTTT. Translated, it gives CASCTGSYGNTIYF.

The rearrangement links TRBV15 to TRBJ1-4; tentatively, D is TRBD1 (6 bases). Per the germline V gene, CDR1 is LNHNV and CDR2 is YYDKDF (reference sequence). The CDR3 extends over 16 amino acids. V gave up 4 bases and J gave up 0 bases, with 12 bases separating them. The CDR3 reads CATSKLDSATNEKLFF. DNA for the CDR3: TGTGCCACCAGCAAACTGGACAGTGCAACTAATGAAAAACTGTTTTTT.

The chain employs TRBV19 and TRBJ1-2; 7 positions agree with TRBD1. J was trimmed by 6 bases and V by 4 bases; bases with no gene match: 8. The CDR3 length is 14 residues. Germline lookup yields CDR1 LNHDA and CDR2 SQIVND (reference sequence). The DNA of the CDR3 is TGTGCCAGTAGTAGATACGACAGGGATCATGGCTACACCTTC. Amino acid sequence: CASSRYDRDHGYTF.

This sequence joins TRBV11-3 and TRBJ2-3, with 16 bases aligning to TRBD2. Germline lookup yields CDR1 SGHNT and CDR2 YENEEA. With V trimmed by 3 bases and J by 2 bases, 2 bases remained unmatched. The CDR3 spans 17 residues. CDR3 protein: CASSFGTSGRATDTQYF. DNA of the CDR3: TGTGCCAGCAGCTTCGGGACTAGCGGGAGGGCCACAGATACGCAGTATTTT. The complete variable domain, with remaining parts taken from reference TRBV11-3 and TRBJ2-3, reads EAGVVQSPRYKIIEKKQPVAFWCNPISGHNTLYWYLQNLGQGPELLIRYENEEAVDDSQLPKDRFSAERLKGVDSTLKIQPAELGDSAVYLCASSFGTSGRATDTQYFGPGTRLTVL.

This clone came up a few times. This chain links TRBV27 with TRBJ2-1; TRBD2 matches at 13 bases. From germline, CDR1 is MNHEY and CDR2 SMNVEV (reference sequence). This CDR3 is built from 13 residues. Trimming removed 10 bases from V and 8 bases from J; junction bases left unmatched: 5. Here the CDR3 reads CATRTSGSHEQFF. The CDR3 DNA reads TGTGCCACCAGGACTAGCGGGAGCCATGAGCAGTTCTTC.

The chain has TRBV18 and TRBJ1-5, with 9 bases fitting TRBD1. With V trimmed by 4 bases and J by 5 bases, 6 bases remained unmatched. CDR3 length: 15 amino acids. Germline V gene data show CDR1 as KGHSH and CDR2 as LQKENI. The CDR3 DNA is TGTGCCAGCTCACTAGGGACAGGGAGTGATCAGCCCCAGCATTTT. This encodes CASSLGTGSDQPQHF.

V usage is TRBV10-3 and J usage is TRBJ1-1, with D possibly matching TRBD1 (6 bases). This CDR3 is 16 amino acids long. Per germline, CDR1 ENHRY and CDR2 SYGVKD. V gave up 6 bases and J gave up 5 bases, with 22 bases separating them. The CDR3 spells CAIREDVGGAWTEAFF. The CDR3 bases are TGTGCCATCAGGGAGGACGTAGGGGGGGCCTGGACTGAAGCTTTCTTT.

This chain joins TRBV6-5 and TRBJ2-7; TRBD1 matches 8 bases. This CDR3 is 15 amino acids long. CDR1 is MNHEY, CDR2 SVGAGI, per germline. With V trimmed by 7 bases and J by 2 bases, 10 bases remained unmatched. The CDR3 DNA sequence: TGTGCCAGCACTCCGAGACAGGGGCTGACCTACGAGCAGTACTTC. Protein: CASTPRQGLTYEQYF.

The V gene is TRBV28, the J gene TRBJ2-1; D unclear. The CDR3 sequence is 11 residues long. Trimming removed 9 bases from V and 7 bases from J, with 10 bases in between. Germline lookup yields CDR1 MDHEN and CDR2 SYDVKM. CDR3 bases: TGTGCCAGTCTTACCAGGAATGAGCAGTTCTTC. Translated: CASLTRNEQFF.

This sequence joins TRBV29-1 and TRBJ1-4; 10 positions agree with TRBD1. Unmatched junction bases numbered 4, after V lost 7 bases and J lost 8 bases. CDR3 length: 12 residues. CDR1 and CDR2 (germline): SQVTM, ANQGSEA. The CDR3: CSAGQGPEKLFF. The DNA for the CDR3 is TGCAGCGCGGGACAGGGGCCGGAAAAACTGTTTTTT.

This chain connects TRBV5-1 to TRBJ1-2; D might be TRBD1 (6 bases). V was shortened by 4 bases and J by 4 bases, with 17 bases between the two germline ends. The CDR3 has 15 amino acids. CDR1 is SGHRS, CDR2 YFSETQ, per germline. The CDR3 protein is CASSMTGRDGYGYTF. CDR3 bases: TGCGCCAGCAGCATGACAGGTCGCGACGGCTATGGCTACACCTTC. The whole variable domain, remainder taken from reference TRBV5-1 and TRBJ1-2, is KAGVTQTPRYLIKTRGQQVTLSCSPISGHRSVSWYQQTPGQGLQFLFEYFSETQRNKGNFPGRFSGRQFSNSRSEMNVSTLELGDSALYLCASSMTGRDGYGYTFGSGTRLTVV.

This rearrangement joins TRBV14 to TRBJ1-1; TRBD1 matches 7 bases. Germline CDR1 and CDR2: SGHDN and FVKESK. The V segment lost 2 bases and the J segment 1 base; nucleotides outside the gene matches: 25. This CDR3 spans 22 amino acids. The CDR3 here is CASSQFKIQGFHLGQQNTEAFF. The CDR3 DNA follows: TGTGCCAGCAGCCAATTTAAGATTCAGGGTTTCCACCTGGGACAGCAGAACACTGAAGCTTTCTTT.